This TCR beta chain was sequenced in a study of T cell repertoires in cytomegalovirus infection. Study at large: It was the public TCR beta signatures that indicated both CMV infection and matching HLA type.

The ends were cut back, 5 bases at V and 5 bases at J, with 10 bases in the middle. CDR1 MNHGY and CDR2 SAAAGT come from the germline V gene. CDR3 length equals 12 residues. Findings of the study overall: Summed frequency of public TCR beta families distinguished CMV carriers with the relevant HLA. It was HLA-C-restricted CMV-specific TCR beta clonotypes that dominated the response ex vivo.

One entry per CDR3 protein, called by TCRdb with MiXCR from the reads. The sample shows some 390,000 distinct CDR3 sequences, 15% to 20% of them seen only once. This clonotype was recorded a few times. As yet, its antigen is unknown. Sample: PBMCs. The chain has TRBV6-8 and TRBJ2-7; D may be TRBD1 (6 bases). This clonotype was sampled from a human donor in good health (CMV status not recorded). Some clones in this sample may be carry-over from other donors' samples. The CDR3 DNA sequence: TGTGCCAGCAGTCGCCGGGACAACGAGCAGTACTTC. It is translated as CASSRRDNEQYF.